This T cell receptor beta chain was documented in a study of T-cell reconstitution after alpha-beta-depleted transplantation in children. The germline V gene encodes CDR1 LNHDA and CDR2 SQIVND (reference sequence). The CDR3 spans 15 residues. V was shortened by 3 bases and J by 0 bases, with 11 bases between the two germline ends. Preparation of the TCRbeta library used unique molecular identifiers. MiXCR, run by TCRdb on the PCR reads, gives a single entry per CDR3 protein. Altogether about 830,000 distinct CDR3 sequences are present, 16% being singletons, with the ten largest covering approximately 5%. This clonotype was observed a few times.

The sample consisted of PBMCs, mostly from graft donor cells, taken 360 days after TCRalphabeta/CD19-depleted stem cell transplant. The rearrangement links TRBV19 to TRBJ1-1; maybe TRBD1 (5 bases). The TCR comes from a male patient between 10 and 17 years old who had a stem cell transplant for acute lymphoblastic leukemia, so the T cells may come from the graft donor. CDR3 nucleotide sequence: TGTGCCAGTAGTATGGGGACCTACATGAACACTGAAGCTTTCTTT. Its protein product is CASSMGTYMNTEAFF.